This T cell receptor beta chain was found in a study of beta chain features in type 1 diabetes. Heparinised blood was drawn once per donor, averaging roughly 0.11 L. Researchers reported sorting CD4+ naive, central memory, regulatory and stem cell-like memory cells via CD45RO/CCR7/CD25/CD127/CD95/CD27. Concerning this clone itself: Its antigen is unknown.

Investigators reverse transcribed all isolated RNA, so they sequenced expressed TCRB transcripts. Produced via immunoSEQ multiplex PCR; TCRdb's table is partial and in-frame only. The repertoire includes 360,000 or so clones, around 19% of them detected once, and 0.044% sits in the top ten. Germline values: CDR1 SGHNT, CDR2 YENEEA. The CDR3 is 15 amino acids. The ends were cut back, 11 bases at V and 4 bases at J, with 18 bases in the middle. General study findings and limits: VDJ junctions from patients with type 1 diabetes contained fewer insertions and more deletions.

The chain couples TRBV11-3 to TRBJ2-6; a possible D gene is TRBD1 (6 bases). The TCR comes from a woman under 30 in good health. The sample consisted of naive CD4+ T cells from blood. The CDR3 region has the DNA TGTGCCTCACGGGACACCTCCGCAGGGGCCAACGTCCTGACTTTC. Amino acid sequence: CASRDTSAGANVLTF.